This T cell receptor delta chain was recorded in a study of intestinal T cells in coeliac disease. The CDR3 is made up of 18 amino acids. The V and J ends lost 0 bases and 0 bases, in that order; junction bases with no gene match: 1. CDR1 and CDR2 (germline): GEAIGNYY, EKD. Study findings and constraints: Each sample likely lost a proportion of TCR sequences from degraded FFPE DNA.

BIOMED-2 primers amplified bulk TRD sequences from about 160 ng of biopsy DNA. TCRdb used CATT to re-call clones from the multiplex PCR reads. The sample lists roughly 1,500 delta-chain clones, under 75% occurring once. For each case, the template was genomic DNA from ten approximately 5-µm formalin-fixed paraffin-embedded scrolls. Within the sample, this clone is large (0.1 to 1%). Its antigen is not identified. The sample holds other DNA sequences that translate to the same CDR3. The chain carries TRDV2 and TRDJ3, with 10 bases that match TRDD3. The sequence derives from a human donor with celiac disease. The sample was a duodenal biopsy. The CDR3 region has the DNA TGTGCCTGTGACACCTTGGGGGATACCTCCTGGGACACCCGACAGATGTTTTTC. This codes for CACDTLGDTSWDTRQMFF.